This TCR beta chain was found in a study of blood T cell repertoires in COVID-19. Original data processing: Reference gene primer amplification in the assay estimated nucleated cell counts. Some clones are missing from TCRdb's copy, which holds only in-frame ones; the method was immunoSEQ multiplex PCR. Clone size and the V and J calls come from that table; the DNA yielded D and trimming. The profile covers 200,000 to 250,000 clones, with 80% to 90% appearing a single time and less than 3.5% taken by the ten largest. Germline V gives CDR1 SNHLY, CDR2 FYNNEI. CDR3 length: 13 residues. The ends were cut back, 4 bases at V and 3 bases at J, with 7 bases in the middle.

The receptor comes from a man in his thirties or forties with COVID-19, enrolled during active disease. Sequencing used peripheral blood. The rearrangement joins TRBV2 to TRBJ2-1; no definite D call. CDR3 DNA sequence: TGTGCCAGCAGTGTTTACAACTACAATGAGCAGTTCTTC. As protein: CASSVYNYNEQFF.